The source of this TCR beta chain is a study of blood T cell repertoires in COVID-19. Across the study: PBMCs, B-cell-depleted T cells, or T cells were the source of the cDNA or gDNA that made up the material.

Assay used: immunoSEQ multiplex PCR; TCRdb lists only in-frame clones, some missing. The repertoire includes 250,000 to 350,000 clones, 75% to 90% of them detected once, and roughly 2.3% sits in the top ten. V lost 1 base, J lost 7 bases, and 16 bases lay in between. The germline V gene encodes CDR1 LNHDA and CDR2 SQIVND (reference sequence). This CDR3 region has 16 residues. Cohort 3 donors counted as recovered after two negative PCRs, clearance, or resolved symptoms. This clonotype was obtained from a woman aged 18-29 years who had recovered from COVID-19. The V and J genes are TRBV19 and TRBJ1-4; a possible D gene is TRBD1 (5 bases). Sequenced: PBMCs or T cells enriched from blood (not recorded which). This CDR3 is CASSIVRTARGEKLFF. CDR3 coding DNA: TGTGCCAGTAGTATAGTTCGAACAGCAAGGGGTGAAAAACTGTTTTTT.